This T cell receptor beta chain was sequenced for a study of blood T cell repertoires in COVID-19. Per the authors' pipeline: Reference gene primer amplification gave nucleated cell count estimates. Sequencing was performed with immunoSEQ multiplex PCR; in TCRdb, only in-frame clones are kept and a portion is missing. D and trimming come from the DNA, and the V and J calls and clone size come from that table. The repertoire has approximately 240,000 clones, approximately 90% of them found once; the top ten carry 2% to 2.5%. The germline V gene encodes CDR1 LGHDT and CDR2 YNNKEL (reference sequence). The CDR3 loop spans 15 amino acids. V gave up 4 bases and J gave up 5 bases; unmatched junction bases: 10.

The receptor comes from a woman aged 40 to 50 who had recovered from COVID-19. The sequenced sample consisted of peripheral blood. The chain links TRBV3-1 (or the pseudogene TRBV3-2) to TRBJ2-5; 7 nucleotides match TRBD1. CDR3 in DNA: TGTGCCAGCAGCCCGGGTCAGGGGGTTTGGGAGACCCAGTACTTC. It codes for CASSPGQGVWETQYF.